This entry features one T cell receptor beta chain sequence. This record belongs to a study of T cells after yellow fever vaccination. On the study more broadly: Each low-cell-number fraction was prepared by means of SMART-Seq v4 Ultra Low Input.

Germline CDR1 is SGHTA and CDR2 is FQGNSA. V was cut by 4 bases and J by 7 bases, with 19 bases left in between. The CDR3 totals 15 residues. Universal primer sites and UMIs were introduced during 5'RACE template-switching synthesis of TCR cDNA. TCRdb reanalysed the 5' RACE reads using MiXCR and keeps one entry per CDR3 protein. Among 600,000 to 750,000 distinct CDR3 sequences, 10% to 15% were seen once, and the ten largest hold under 15%. The origin of this receptor is a young man who received the YFV17D yellow fever vaccine. This chain uses TRBV7-2 with TRBJ2-5; D unresolved. The input for sequencing was PBMCs, taken on the day of the yellow fever booster vaccination. The CDR3, as DNA: TGTGCCAGCAGCTACATAATACCCGGCCTGGGGACCCAGTACTTC. Its protein is CASSYIIPGLGTQYF. Full variable domain (outside the CDR3, taken from reference TRBV7-2 and TRBJ2-5): GAGVSQSPSNKVTEKGKDVELRCDPISGHTALYWYRQSLGQGLEFLIYFQGNSAPDKSGLPSDRFSAERTGGSVSTLTIQRTQQEDSAVYLCASSYIIPGLGTQYFGPGTRLLVL.